The 21 T cell receptor beta chains reported below all come from one sample, sequenced in a study of blood T cell repertoires in COVID-19. TCRdb keeps only in-frame clones here, not all; method: immunoSEQ multiplex PCR. The sample includes around 8,000 clones, 80% to 90% of them seen just once. Material: peripheral blood. All receptors come from a human donor in a cohort sampled during active COVID-19.

The chain uses TRBV6-5 and TRBJ2-7; D remains unclear. Germline lookup yields CDR1 MNHEY and CDR2 SVGAGI. The CDR3 is 13 amino acids. Trimming removed 9 bases from V and 3 bases from J, with 15 bases in between. CDR3 in amino acids: CASHSGRFYEQYF. The CDR3 region has the DNA TGTGCCAGTCATTCGGGTCGTTTCTACGAGCAGTACTTC.

The V and J genes are TRBV5-4 and TRBJ2-1; 14 bases are shared with TRBD2. V was pared by 4 bases and J by 7 bases, with 7 bases of the junction left unmatched. This CDR3 contains 16 residues. The V gene's germline CDR1 is SGHNT and CDR2 YYREEE (reference sequence). The CDR3 DNA reads TGTGCCAGCAGCCGCCGACTAGCGGGAGGGCCGAATGAGCAGTTCTTC. It encodes CASSRRLAGGPNEQFF.

In its sample, this clone was seen once. The gene calls are TRBV10-3 and TRBJ1-2; 10 bases fit TRBD1. The germline V gene has CDR1 ENHRY and CDR2 SYGVKD. The CDR3 is 16 amino acids. Trimming at V came to 2 bases and at J to 6 bases, leaving 9 bases not matched to a gene. CDR3 amino acids: CAISEKDRGLSDGYTF. CDR3 nucleotide sequence: TGTGCCATCAGTGAGAAAGACAGGGGGCTGTCAGATGGCTACACCTTC.

The rearrangement joins TRBV11-2 to TRBJ2-5; D call uncertain. This CDR3 comprises 13 residues. V was shortened by 2 bases and J by 5 bases, with 9 bases between the two germline ends. CDR1 SGHAT and CDR2 FQNNGV come from the germline V gene. The CDR3 here is CASSLRRRETQYF. The CDR3 coding sequence is TGTGCCAGCAGCTTACGAAGGCGGGAGACCCAGTACTTC. Together with reference TRBV11-2 and TRBJ2-5, the CDR3 gives the full variable domain: EAGVAQSPRYKIIEKRQSVAFWCNPISGHATLYWYQQILGQGPKLLIQFQNNGVVDDSQLPKDRFSAERLKGVDSTLKIQPAKLEDSAVYLCASSLRRRETQYFGPGTRLLVL.

The chain carries TRBV5-1 and TRBJ1-1; D unresolved. Germline-derived CDR1 and CDR2 are SGHRS and YFSETQ. V was shortened by 0 bases and J by 5 bases, with 17 bases between the two germline ends. CDR3 length: 16 residues. The CDR3 reads CASSLVLLLGRTEAFF. CDR3 coding DNA: TGCGCCAGCAGCTTGGTCCTGCTCTTGGGGAGGACTGAAGCTTTCTTT.

The rearrangement links TRBV7-9 to TRBJ2-7; TRBD1 agrees at 7 bases. Germline V gene data show CDR1 as SEHNR and CDR2 as FQNEAQ (reference sequence). After removal of 5 bases from V and 6 bases from J, the junction contained 4 bases not matched to a gene. The CDR3 length is 12 residues. CDR3 DNA sequence: TGTGCCAGCAGCAAAGGGACAGCCGAGCAGTACTTC. Protein product: CASSKGTAEQYF.

This chain links TRBV30 with TRBJ2-3; D may be TRBD2 (5 bases). This CDR3 contains 15 residues. Trimming removed 2 bases from V and 2 bases from J, with 14 bases in between. Germline V lookup: CDR1 GTSNPN, CDR2 SVGIG (reference sequence). In DNA, the CDR3 is TGTGCCTGGAGTCTGATTAGCGCAAACACAGATACGCAGTATTTT. Protein: CAWSLISANTDTQYF.

The V and J genes are TRBV27 and TRBJ1-4; 8 nucleotides line up with TRBD1. This CDR3 is 15 amino acids long. The V and J ends lost 3 bases and 7 bases, in that order; junction bases with no gene match: 7. Looked up from germline, CDR1 is MNHEY and CDR2 is SMNVEV (reference sequence). CDR3 nucleotide sequence: TGTGCCAGCAGTTTTTTGGGACAGGTCTCTGAAAAACTGTTTTTT. Translation gives CASSFLGQVSEKLFF.

The chain carries TRBV5-6 and TRBJ2-2, with a possible D match to TRBD2 (5 bases). The CDR3 spans 15 residues. The V end lost 4 bases, the J end lost 1 base, and 11 bases lay between the germline ends. CDR1 and CDR2 from the germline V gene are SGHDT and YYEEEE. The CDR3: CASSAGILNTGELFF. CDR3 DNA: TGTGCCAGCAGCGCCGGGATCCTGAACACCGGGGAGCTGTTTTTT.

The chain joins TRBV24-1 to TRBJ2-7; D gene ambiguous. V was trimmed by 5 bases and J by 0 bases, leaving 7 bases between them. CDR3 length: 13 residues. The V gene's germline CDR1 is KGHDR and CDR2 SFDVKD. CDR3 region: CATSAPSSYEQYF. The CDR3 nucleotides are TGTGCCACCAGTGCCCCGTCCTCCTACGAGCAGTACTTC.

V is TRBV7-9 and J is TRBJ1-1, with 7 bases that match TRBD1. V lost 4 bases to trimming and J lost 0 bases; unmatched junction nucleotides: 2. This CDR3 is 14 amino acids long. Per the germline V gene, CDR1 is SEHNR and CDR2 is FQNEAQ (reference sequence). The CDR3: CASSWGQMNTEAFF. As DNA, the CDR3 is TGTGCCAGCAGCTGGGGACAGATGAACACTGAAGCTTTCTTT.

The chain links TRBV18 to TRBJ2-2, with D maybe TRBD1 (6 bases). The CDR3 is made up of 14 amino acids. Looked up from germline, CDR1 is KGHSH and CDR2 is LQKENI. V was cut by 1 base and J by 4 bases, with 7 bases left in between. This CDR3 reads CASSPQGGTGELFF. Here the CDR3 DNA reads TGTGCCAGCTCACCACAAGGGGGCACCGGGGAGCTGTTTTTT.

V and J are TRBV9 and TRBJ2-5; 12 positions match TRBD1. The germline V gene encodes CDR1 SGDLS and CDR2 YYNGEE. CDR3 length: 16 residues. J lost 5 bases, V lost 2 bases, and 7 bases had no gene match. This CDR3 is CASSVTGTGGWETQYF. CDR3 coding DNA: TGTGCCAGCAGCGTGACCGGGACAGGGGGCTGGGAGACCCAGTACTTC.

This clone is medium-sized by share. This chain links TRBV3-1 (or the pseudogene TRBV3-2) with TRBJ2-7, with 9 bases fitting TRBD1. Unmatched junction bases numbered 2, after V lost 5 bases and J lost 0 bases. The germline gives CDR1 LGHDT, CDR2 YNNKEL (reference sequence). The CDR3 is 14 residues long. Here the CDR3 reads CASSGTGSSYEQYF. CDR3 bases: TGTGCCAGCAGCGGGACAGGGAGCTCCTACGAGCAGTACTTC.

This clone was detected once. The J gene is TRBJ2-5, the V gene TRBV19; 8 nucleotides line up with TRBD1. CDR1 and CDR2 (germline): LNHDA, SQIVND (reference sequence). Trimming at V came to 5 bases and at J to 5 bases, leaving 7 bases not matched to a gene. The CDR3 totals 14 residues. The CDR3 region has the DNA TGTGCCAGTAGTCCATGGACAGGGAGGGAGACCCAGTACTTC. Translated, it gives CASSPWTGRETQYF.

This sequence joins TRBV2 and TRBJ2-1; possible D gene TRBD1, 5 bases. The V end was cut by 8 bases, the J end by 9 bases, with 14 bases between. The CDR3 consists of 12 residues. In germline, CDR1 is SNHLY, CDR2 FYNNEI. CDR3 nucleotides: TGTGCCAGCGGCCTGACAGACCGTGAGCAGTTCTTC. Translated, it gives CASGLTDREQFF.

The CDR3, as DNA: TGTGCTAGTGGCACAGGCTACCGCACAGATACGCAGTATTTT. This codes for CASGTGYRTDTQYF. V and J are TRBV12-5 and TRBJ2-3, with D maybe TRBD1 (5 bases). Germline V gene lookup returns CDR1 LGHNT and CDR2 FRNRAP. Trimming took 6 bases from V and 1 from J, leaving 11 bases between them. The length of the CDR3 is 14 residues.

This clone was counted between two and nine times. DNA of the CDR3: TGTGCCAGCAGCCCTCCCAGGGGTTACGAGCAGTACTTC. Translation gives CASSPPRGYEQYF. This chain joins TRBV28 and TRBJ2-7, with D possibly being TRBD1 (6 bases). Germline V gives CDR1 MDHEN, CDR2 SYDVKM. The CDR3 length is 13 residues. Trimming left V 6 bases short and J 4 bases short, with 13 bases between.

CDR3 nucleotide sequence: TGTGCCAGTATAAACCAACAGGGGAACATGAACACTGAAGCTTTCTTT. Encoded protein: CASINQQGNMNTEAFF. J is TRBJ1-1 and V is TRBV19, with 7 bases fitting TRBD1. V trimming: 7 bases; J trimming: 0 bases; junction bases outside the gene matches: 11. The CDR3 has 16 amino acids. Germline V lookup: CDR1 LNHDA, CDR2 SQIVND (reference sequence).

This clone occurred once. The chain recombines TRBV5-1 with TRBJ2-2; 9 bases align to TRBD1. The CDR3 has 15 residues. V was pared by 3 bases and J by 5 bases, with 5 bases of the junction left unmatched. Germline CDR1 reads SGHRS; CDR2 reads YFSETQ. CDR3 loop: CASSSQGARTGELFF. The CDR3 DNA sequence: TGCGCCAGCAGCTCACAGGGGGCAAGGACCGGGGAGCTGTTTTTT.

This chain joins TRBV27 and TRBJ2-1; TRBD2 is a possible D gene (5 bases). Trimming pared 6 bases from V and 9 bases from J, leaving 9 bases between. Germline CDR1 reads MNHEY; CDR2 reads SMNVEV (reference sequence). The CDR3 spans 11 residues. The CDR3 is CASSPGSEQFF. The CDR3 bases are TGTGCCAGCAGCCCGGGGAGTGAGCAGTTCTTC.